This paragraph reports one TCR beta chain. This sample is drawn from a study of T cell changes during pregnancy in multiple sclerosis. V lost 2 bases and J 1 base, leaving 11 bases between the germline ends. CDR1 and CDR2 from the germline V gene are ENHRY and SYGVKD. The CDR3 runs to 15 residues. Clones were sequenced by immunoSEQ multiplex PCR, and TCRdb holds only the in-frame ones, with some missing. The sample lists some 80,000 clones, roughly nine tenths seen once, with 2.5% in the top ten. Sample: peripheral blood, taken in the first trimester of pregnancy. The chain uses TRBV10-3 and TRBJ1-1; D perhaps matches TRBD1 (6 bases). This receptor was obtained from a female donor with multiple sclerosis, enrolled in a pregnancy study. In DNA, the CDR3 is TGTGCCATCAGTGAGGTAGGGGGGGAGAACACTGAAGCTTTCTTT. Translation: CAISEVGGENTEAFF.